This T cell receptor (beta chain) was sequenced for a study of blood T cells in healthy people across ages. For the second PCR, which ran for 7 to 11 cycles, a sample-barcoded 5' primer and a J-beta primer mix were used. Via MiXCR, TCRdb re-called the 5' RACE reads, giving one row per CDR3 protein. The sample has around 790,000 distinct CDR3 sequences, around two fifths seen once. Extracted total RNA amounted to at least 5.5 micrograms for each sample. Notes on this clonotype: Its antigen is still unknown.

Study results and caveats: Strong correlation existed between TCR beta diversity and naive T cell percentage. Estimates based on one million T cells were treated as lower bounds.

CDR1 is MDHEN and CDR2 is SYDVKM in the germline V gene. The CDR3 is made up of 16 amino acids. Trimming removed 7 bases from V and 2 bases from J, with 20 bases in between. Source material: blood. This chain joins TRBV28 and TRBJ1-2; D perhaps matches TRBD1 (6 bases). The receptor was derived from a man aged 60 to 69 in good health. DNA of the CDR3: TGTGCCAGCAACGTACCATTAGGACAGCCAAACTATGGCTACACCTTC. As protein: CASNVPLGQPNYGYTF.